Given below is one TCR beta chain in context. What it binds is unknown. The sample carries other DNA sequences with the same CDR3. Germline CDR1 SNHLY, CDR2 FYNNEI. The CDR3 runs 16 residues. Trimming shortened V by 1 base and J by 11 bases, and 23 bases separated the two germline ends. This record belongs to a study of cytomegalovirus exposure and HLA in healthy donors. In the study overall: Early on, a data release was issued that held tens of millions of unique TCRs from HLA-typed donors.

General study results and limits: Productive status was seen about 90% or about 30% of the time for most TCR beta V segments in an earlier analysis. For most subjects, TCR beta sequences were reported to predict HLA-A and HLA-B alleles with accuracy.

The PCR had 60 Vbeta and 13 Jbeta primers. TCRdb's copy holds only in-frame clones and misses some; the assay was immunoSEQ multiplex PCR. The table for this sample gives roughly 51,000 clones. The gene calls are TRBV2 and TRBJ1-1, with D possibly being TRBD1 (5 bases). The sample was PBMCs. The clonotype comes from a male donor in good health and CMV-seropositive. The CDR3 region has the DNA TGTGCCAGCAGTGAAGTAGGTTGGGGGGGAAGGCTTGAGGCTTTCTTT. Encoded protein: CASSEVGWGGRLEAFF.